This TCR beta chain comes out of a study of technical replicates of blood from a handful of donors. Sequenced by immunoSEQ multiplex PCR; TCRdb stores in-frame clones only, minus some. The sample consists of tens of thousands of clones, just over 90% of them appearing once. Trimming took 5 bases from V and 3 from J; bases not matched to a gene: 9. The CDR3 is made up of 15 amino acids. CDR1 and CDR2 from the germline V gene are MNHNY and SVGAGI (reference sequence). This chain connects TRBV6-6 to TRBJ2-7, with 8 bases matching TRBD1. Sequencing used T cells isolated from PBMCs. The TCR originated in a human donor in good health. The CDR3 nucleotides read TGTGCCAGCAGTACCCTGACAGGGGACCACTACGAGCAGTACTTC. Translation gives CASSTLTGDHYEQYF.